Below, 12 T cell receptor beta chains from the same sample are listed, as sequenced in a study of cytomegalovirus exposure and HLA in healthy donors. 60 Vbeta and 13 Jbeta primers were used in PCR. Measured with immunoSEQ multiplex PCR; TCRdb has only the in-frame clones, and not every one. The sample includes under 250,000 clones, approximately 82% of them seen just once. Source material: PBMCs. Every receptor here comes from a woman aged 55 to 70 in good health and CMV-seropositive.

This sequence joins TRBV5-1 and TRBJ2-5, with 8 positions matching TRBD1. Trimming cost V 4 bases and J 4 bases; bases outside gene matches: 9. The length of the CDR3 is 15 residues. Germline V lookup: CDR1 SGHRS, CDR2 YFSETQ. Here the CDR3 reads CASSRTGRGGETQYF. In DNA form, the CDR3 reads TGCGCCAGCAGCAGGACAGGGCGGGGTGGAGAGACCCAGTACTTC.

The chain recombines TRBV5-1 with TRBJ2-3; 12 bases line up with TRBD2. CDR1 and CDR2 from the germline V gene are SGHRS and YFSETQ. The junction had 2 bases not matched to a gene; V was cut back by 0 bases and J by 0 bases. The CDR3 is 17 amino acids. The CDR3 DNA sequence: TGCGCCAGCAGCTTGGCCGGACTAGCGGGGAGCACAGATACGCAGTATTTT. Translated, it gives CASSLAGLAGSTDTQYF. Full variable domain (outside the CDR3, taken from reference TRBV5-1 and TRBJ2-3): KAGVTQTPRYLIKTRGQQVTLSCSPISGHRSVSWYQQTPGQGLQFLFEYFSETQRNKGNFPGRFSGRQFSNSRSEMNVSTLELGDSALYLCASSLAGLAGSTDTQYFGPGTRLTVL.

Note on this clone: In this CDR3 the conserved last residue, phenylalanine or tryptophan, is missing, so a read error is likely. The V call is TRBV5-1, the J call TRBJ2-7; D uncertain. Germline V gene sequence: CDR1 SGHRS, CDR2 YFSETQ. Between the trimmed V and J ends, which lost 3 bases and 2 bases, there was a span of 9 bases. The CDR3 is 13 amino acids. The CDR3: CASSSGYPYEQYL. In DNA, the CDR3 is TGCGCCAGCAGCTCCGGGTACCCCTACGAGCAGTACCTC.

This clone was seen only a few times. The chain couples TRBV11-1 to TRBJ2-3; D is undetermined. The CDR3 has 12 residues. Germline V gene data show CDR1 as SGHAT and CDR2 as FQDESV (reference sequence). V was trimmed by 1 base and J by 6 bases, leaving 5 bases between them. CDR3 in amino acids: CASSLVSDTQYF. DNA for the CDR3: TGTGCCAGCAGCTTAGTTTCTGATACGCAGTATTTT.

This chain connects TRBV4-1 to TRBJ1-2; the D gene is possibly TRBD1 (5 bases). The CDR3 is 15 amino acids. V lost 1 base and J 4 bases, leaving 13 bases between the germline ends. CDR1 is MGHRA and CDR2 is YSYEKL in the germline V gene. The CDR3 sequence is CASSQGESGPYGYTF. In DNA, the CDR3 is TGCGCCAGCAGCCAAGGAGAATCAGGGCCCTATGGCTACACCTTC.

This chain joins TRBV5-1 and TRBJ2-5; the D gene is possibly TRBD2 (5 bases). With 4 bases removed from V and 5 bases from J, the gap between germline ends came to 9 bases. From germline, CDR1 is SGHRS and CDR2 YFSETQ. The CDR3 spans 12 residues. CDR3 amino acids: CASSGGLETQYF. For the CDR3, the DNA is TGCGCCAGCAGCGGCGGACTCGAGACCCAGTACTTC. Full variable domain (outside the CDR3, taken from reference TRBV5-1 and TRBJ2-5): KAGVTQTPRYLIKTRGQQVTLSCSPISGHRSVSWYQQTPGQGLQFLFEYFSETQRNKGNFPGRFSGRQFSNSRSEMNVSTLELGDSALYLCASSGGLETQYFGPGTRLLVL.

This clone has a single count. The chain recombines TRBV4-1 with TRBJ2-7; tentatively, D is TRBD1 (6 bases). V was pared by 0 bases and J by 4 bases, with 13 bases between. The CDR3 runs to 15 residues. CDR1 and CDR2 from the germline V gene are MGHRA and YSYEKL. CDR3 region: CASSQDQGRGYEQYF. The DNA for the CDR3 is TGCGCCAGCAGCCAAGATCAGGGCAGGGGATACGAGCAGTACTTC.

The V and J genes are TRBV10-3 and TRBJ1-3; D is ambiguous. Between the trimmed V and J ends, which lost 10 bases and 3 bases, there was a span of 22 bases. The germline V gene encodes CDR1 ENHRY and CDR2 SYGVKD. This CDR3 has 16 residues. In DNA form, the CDR3 reads TGTGCCACGTCTGGAGGGCCCGGGGAAGGTGGAAACACCATATATTTT. Residues: CATSGGPGEGGNTIYF.

This clone was picked up a small number of times. The genes are TRBV25-1 and TRBJ1-1; tentatively, D is TRBD1 (5 bases). The CDR3 is made up of 13 amino acids. Germline assignment: CDR1 MGHDK and CDR2 SYGVNS. V was cut by 7 bases and J by 5 bases, with 14 bases left in between. The DNA of the CDR3 is TGTGCCAGCACCGGCCTTGGGGGGACTGAAGCTTTCTTT. The encoded protein is CASTGLGGTEAFF.

The gene calls are TRBV10-3 and TRBJ2-7; 9 nucleotides match TRBD1. The V gene end was trimmed by 5 bases and the J gene end by 7 bases; junction bases not matched to a gene: 9. The germline V gene has CDR1 ENHRY and CDR2 SYGVKD. The CDR3 is 14 residues long. In DNA form, the CDR3 reads TGTGCCATCAGTCGGGACAGGGCGAGATTAGAGCAGTACTTC. Protein: CAISRDRARLEQYF.

The V call is TRBV5-1, the J call TRBJ2-3; 14 bases line up with TRBD2. Germline trimming cut 4 bases from V and 1 base from J; bases unmatched to any gene: 5. The CDR3 totals 17 residues. Germline V CDR1 and CDR2: SGHRS, YFSETQ. The CDR3 sequence: CASSLGLAGVGTDTQYF. DNA of the CDR3: TGCGCCAGCAGCCTGGGACTAGCGGGAGTCGGCACAGATACGCAGTATTTT.

The chain couples TRBV6-5 to TRBJ1-5, with 10 positions matching TRBD1. Losses at the gene ends were 8 bases for V and 11 bases for J; bases not matched to a gene: 15. CDR3 length equals 15 residues. Germline V gives CDR1 MNHEY, CDR2 SVGAGI. DNA of the CDR3: TGTGCCAGCCGTAATACCGGGACAGGGGCTCCGACCCAGCATTTT. Residues: CASRNTGTGAPTQHF.